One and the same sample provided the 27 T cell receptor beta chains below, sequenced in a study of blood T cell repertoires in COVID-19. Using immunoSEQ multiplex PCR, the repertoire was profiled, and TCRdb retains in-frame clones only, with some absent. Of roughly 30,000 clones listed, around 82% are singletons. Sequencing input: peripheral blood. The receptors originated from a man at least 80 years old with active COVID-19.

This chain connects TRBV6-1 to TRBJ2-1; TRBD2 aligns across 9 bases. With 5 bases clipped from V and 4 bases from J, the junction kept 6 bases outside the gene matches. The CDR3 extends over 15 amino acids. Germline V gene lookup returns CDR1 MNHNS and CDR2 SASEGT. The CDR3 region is CASSLAGAIYNEQFF. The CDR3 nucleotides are TGTGCCAGCAGTTTAGCGGGAGCTATTTACAATGAGCAGTTCTTC.

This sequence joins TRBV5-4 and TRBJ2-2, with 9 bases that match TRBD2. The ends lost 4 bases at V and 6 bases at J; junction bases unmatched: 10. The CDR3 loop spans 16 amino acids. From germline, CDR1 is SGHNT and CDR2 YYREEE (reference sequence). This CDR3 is CASSPAGGGMPGELFF. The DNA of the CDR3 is TGTGCCAGCAGCCCAGCGGGGGGCGGAATGCCCGGGGAGCTGTTTTTT.

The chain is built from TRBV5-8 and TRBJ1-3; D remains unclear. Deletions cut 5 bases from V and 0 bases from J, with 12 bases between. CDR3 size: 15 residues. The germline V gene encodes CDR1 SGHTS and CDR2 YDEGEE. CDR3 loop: CASRSRGISGNTIYF. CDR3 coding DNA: TGTGCCAGCAGGTCCCGCGGAATCTCTGGAAACACCATATATTTT.

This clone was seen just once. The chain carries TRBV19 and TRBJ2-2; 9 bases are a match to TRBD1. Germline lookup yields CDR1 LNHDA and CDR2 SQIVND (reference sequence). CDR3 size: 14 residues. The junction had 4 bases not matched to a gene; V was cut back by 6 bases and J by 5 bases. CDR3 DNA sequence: TGTGCCAGTAGGGACAGGGGAGGAACCGGGGAGCTGTTTTTT. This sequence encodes CASRDRGGTGELFF.

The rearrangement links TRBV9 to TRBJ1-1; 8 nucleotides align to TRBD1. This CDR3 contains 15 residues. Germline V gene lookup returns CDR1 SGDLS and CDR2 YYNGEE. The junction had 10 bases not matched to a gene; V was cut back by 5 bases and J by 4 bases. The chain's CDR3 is CASSKEGTGGTEAFF. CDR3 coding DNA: TGTGCCAGCAGTAAAGAGGGTACAGGGGGCACTGAAGCTTTCTTT.

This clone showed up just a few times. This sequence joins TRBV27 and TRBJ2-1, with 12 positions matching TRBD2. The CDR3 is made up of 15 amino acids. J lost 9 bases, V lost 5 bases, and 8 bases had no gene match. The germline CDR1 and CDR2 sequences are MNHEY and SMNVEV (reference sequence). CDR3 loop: CASSQKAGLAGEQFF. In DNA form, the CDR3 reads TGTGCCAGCAGTCAAAAGGCGGGACTAGCGGGTGAGCAGTTCTTC.

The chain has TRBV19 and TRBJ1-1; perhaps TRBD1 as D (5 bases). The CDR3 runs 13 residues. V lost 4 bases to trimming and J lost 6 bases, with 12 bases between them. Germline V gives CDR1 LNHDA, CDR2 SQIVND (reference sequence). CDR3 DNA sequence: TGTGCCAGTAGTAAGAATGACAGACCTGAAGCTTTCTTT. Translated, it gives CASSKNDRPEAFF.

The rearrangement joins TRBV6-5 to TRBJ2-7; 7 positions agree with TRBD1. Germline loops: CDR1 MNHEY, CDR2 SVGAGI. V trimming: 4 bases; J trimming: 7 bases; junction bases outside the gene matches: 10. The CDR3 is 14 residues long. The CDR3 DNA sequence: TGTGCCAGCAGTTCCACGACAGGGCAAGTGGAGCAGTACTTC. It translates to CASSSTTGQVEQYF.

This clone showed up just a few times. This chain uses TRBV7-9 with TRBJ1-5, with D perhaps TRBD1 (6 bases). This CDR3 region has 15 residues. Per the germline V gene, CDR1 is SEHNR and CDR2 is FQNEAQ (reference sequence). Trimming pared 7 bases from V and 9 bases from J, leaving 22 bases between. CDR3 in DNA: TGTGCCAGCATCAATCACCGGGACACCCGATGGCCCCAGCATTTT. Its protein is CASINHRDTRWPQHF.

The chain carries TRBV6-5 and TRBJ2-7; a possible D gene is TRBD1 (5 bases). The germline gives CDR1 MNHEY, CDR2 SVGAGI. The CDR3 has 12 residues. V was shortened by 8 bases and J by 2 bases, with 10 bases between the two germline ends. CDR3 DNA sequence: TGTGCCAGCGGGGCTGATACCTACGAGCAGTACTTC. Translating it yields CASGADTYEQYF.

The CDR3 sequence is CASSQRSSGTYEQYF. In DNA form, the CDR3 reads TGTGCCAGCAGCCAAAGGAGTAGTGGCACCTACGAGCAGTACTTC. The V and J genes are TRBV3-1 (or the pseudogene TRBV3-2) and TRBJ2-7; D is undetermined. V gave up 2 bases and J gave up 2 bases, with 13 bases separating them. Looked up from germline, CDR1 is LGHDT and CDR2 is YNNKEL (reference sequence). The CDR3 has 15 amino acids.

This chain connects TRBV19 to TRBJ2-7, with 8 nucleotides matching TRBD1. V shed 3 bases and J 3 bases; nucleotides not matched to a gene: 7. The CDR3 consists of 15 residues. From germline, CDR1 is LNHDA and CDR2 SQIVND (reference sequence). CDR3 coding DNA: TGTGCCAGTAGTATCAGGACAGGGAGGAACTACGAGCAGTACTTC. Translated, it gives CASSIRTGRNYEQYF.

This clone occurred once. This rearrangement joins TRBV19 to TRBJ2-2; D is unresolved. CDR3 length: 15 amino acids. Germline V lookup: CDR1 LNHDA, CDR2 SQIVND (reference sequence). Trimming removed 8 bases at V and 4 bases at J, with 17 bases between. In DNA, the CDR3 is TGTGCCAGTCTCCCCTTGGGCAAGACCACCGGGGAGCTGTTTTTT. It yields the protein CASLPLGKTTGELFF. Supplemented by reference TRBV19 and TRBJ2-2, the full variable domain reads DGGITQSPKYLFRKEGQNVTLSCEQNLNHDAMYWYRQDPGQGLRLIYYSQIVNDFQKGDIAEGYSVSREKKESFPLTVTSAQKNPTAFYLCASLPLGKTTGELFFGEGSRLTVL.

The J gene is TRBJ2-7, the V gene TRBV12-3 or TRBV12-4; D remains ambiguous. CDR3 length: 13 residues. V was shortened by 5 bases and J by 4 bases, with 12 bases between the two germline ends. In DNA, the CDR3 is TGTGCCAGCAGTCCCACGACTGAGTACGAGCAGTACTTC. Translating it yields CASSPTTEYEQYF.

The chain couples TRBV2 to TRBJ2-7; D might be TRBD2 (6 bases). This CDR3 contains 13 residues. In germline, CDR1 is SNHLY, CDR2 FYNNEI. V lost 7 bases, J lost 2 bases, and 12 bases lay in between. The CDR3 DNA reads TGTGCCAGCAAGGGTGGAGGGACCTACGAGCAGTACTTC. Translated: CASKGGGTYEQYF.

CDR3 region: CASTAGGRRDTQYF. The CDR3 DNA reads TGCGCCAGCACAGCGGGGGGCCGGCGGGATACGCAGTATTTT. This chain joins TRBV5-1 and TRBJ2-3; 9 bases line up with TRBD2. The CDR3 runs to 14 residues. V was clipped by 6 bases and J by 6 bases; unmatched bases: 8. Per the germline V gene, CDR1 is SGHRS and CDR2 is YFSETQ. The full variable domain, rest sourced from reference TRBV5-1 and TRBJ2-3, is KAGVTQTPRYLIKTRGQQVTLSCSPISGHRSVSWYQQTPGQGLQFLFEYFSETQRNKGNFPGRFSGRQFSNSRSEMNVSTLELGDSALYLCASTAGGRRDTQYFGPGTRLTVL.

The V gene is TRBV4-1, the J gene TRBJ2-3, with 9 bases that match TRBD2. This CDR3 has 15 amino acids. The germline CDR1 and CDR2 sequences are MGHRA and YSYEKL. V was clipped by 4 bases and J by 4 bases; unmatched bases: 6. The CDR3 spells CASSPSGGGADTQYF. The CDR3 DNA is TGCGCCAGCAGCCCCTCGGGCGGGGGGGCAGATACGCAGTATTTT.

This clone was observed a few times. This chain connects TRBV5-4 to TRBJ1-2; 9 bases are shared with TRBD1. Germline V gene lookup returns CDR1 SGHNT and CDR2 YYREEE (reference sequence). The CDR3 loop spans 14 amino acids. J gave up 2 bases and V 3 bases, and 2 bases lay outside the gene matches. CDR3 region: CASSYGQGNYGYTF. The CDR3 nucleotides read TGTGCCAGCAGCTACGGACAGGGGAACTATGGCTACACCTTC.

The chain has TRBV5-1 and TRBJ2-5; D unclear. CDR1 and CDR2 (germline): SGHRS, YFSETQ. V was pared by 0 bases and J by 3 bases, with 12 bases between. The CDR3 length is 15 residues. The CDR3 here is CASSLGLGREETQYF. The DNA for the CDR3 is TGCGCCAGCAGCTTGGGTCTCGGTAGAGAAGAGACCCAGTACTTC. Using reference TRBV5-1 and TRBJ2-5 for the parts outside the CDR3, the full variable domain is KAGVTQTPRYLIKTRGQQVTLSCSPISGHRSVSWYQQTPGQGLQFLFEYFSETQRNKGNFPGRFSGRQFSNSRSEMNVSTLELGDSALYLCASSLGLGREETQYFGPGTRLLVL.

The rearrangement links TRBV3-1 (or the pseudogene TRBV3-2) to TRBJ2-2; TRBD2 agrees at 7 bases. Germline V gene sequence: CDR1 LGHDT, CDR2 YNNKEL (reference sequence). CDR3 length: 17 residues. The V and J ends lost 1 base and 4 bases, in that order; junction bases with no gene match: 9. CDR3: CASSQGAIGRVTGELFF. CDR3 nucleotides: TGTGCCAGCAGCCAAGGGGCGATAGGGAGGGTCACCGGGGAGCTGTTTTTT.

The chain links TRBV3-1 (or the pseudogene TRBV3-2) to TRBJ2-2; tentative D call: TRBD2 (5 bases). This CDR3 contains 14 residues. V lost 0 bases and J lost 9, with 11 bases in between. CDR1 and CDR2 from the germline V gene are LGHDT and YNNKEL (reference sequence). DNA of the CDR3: TGTGCCAGCAGCCAAGATTTAGGAGGACGGGAGCTGTTTTTT. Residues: CASSQDLGGRELFF.

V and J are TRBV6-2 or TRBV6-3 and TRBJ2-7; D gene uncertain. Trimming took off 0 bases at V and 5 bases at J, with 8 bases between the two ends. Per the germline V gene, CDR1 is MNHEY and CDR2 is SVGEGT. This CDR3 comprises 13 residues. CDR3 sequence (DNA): TGTGCCAGCAGTTACTCCCGCCCGGACGAGCAGTACTTC. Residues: CASSYSRPDEQYF.

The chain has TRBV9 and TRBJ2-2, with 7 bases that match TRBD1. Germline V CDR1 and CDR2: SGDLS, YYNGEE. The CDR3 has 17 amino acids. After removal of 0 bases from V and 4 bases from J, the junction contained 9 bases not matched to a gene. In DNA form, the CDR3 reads TGTGCCAGCAGCGTAGCCCCGGGACAGAGATCCACCGGGGAGCTGTTTTTT. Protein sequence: CASSVAPGQRSTGELFF.

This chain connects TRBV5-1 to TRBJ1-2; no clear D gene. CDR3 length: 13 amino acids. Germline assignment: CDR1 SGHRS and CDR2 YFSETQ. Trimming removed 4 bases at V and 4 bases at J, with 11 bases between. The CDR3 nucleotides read TGCGCCAGCAGCCATGAGGGCGCCTATGGCTACACCTTC. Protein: CASSHEGAYGYTF.

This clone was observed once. The CDR3 DNA reads as TGTGCCAGTAGTAGCGGGACTCAGAACACCGGGGAGCTGTTTTTT. This gives the protein CASSSGTQNTGELFF. The rearrangement joins TRBV19 to TRBJ2-2; possibly TRBD2 for D (6 bases). CDR1 is LNHDA and CDR2 is SQIVND in the germline V gene (reference sequence). This CDR3 is built from 15 residues. The V end lost 4 bases, the J end lost 1 base, and 10 bases lay between the germline ends.

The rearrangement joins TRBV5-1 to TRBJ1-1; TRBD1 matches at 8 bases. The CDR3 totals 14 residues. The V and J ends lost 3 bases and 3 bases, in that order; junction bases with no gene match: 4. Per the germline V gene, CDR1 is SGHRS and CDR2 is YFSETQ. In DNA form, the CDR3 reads TGCGCCAGCAGCTCTTACAGGGGGGACACTGAAGCTTTCTTT. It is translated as CASSSYRGDTEAFF. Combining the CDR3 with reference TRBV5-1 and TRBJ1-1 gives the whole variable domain KAGVTQTPRYLIKTRGQQVTLSCSPISGHRSVSWYQQTPGQGLQFLFEYFSETQRNKGNFPGRFSGRQFSNSRSEMNVSTLELGDSALYLCASSSYRGDTEAFFGQGTRLTVV.

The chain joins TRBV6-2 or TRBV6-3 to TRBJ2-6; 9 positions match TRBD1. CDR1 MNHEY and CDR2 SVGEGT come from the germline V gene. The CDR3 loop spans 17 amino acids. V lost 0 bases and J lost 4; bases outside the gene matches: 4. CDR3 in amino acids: CASSYSTGGEGANVLTF. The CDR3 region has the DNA TGTGCCAGCAGTTACTCGACAGGGGGAGAAGGGGCCAACGTCCTGACTTTC.